This T cell receptor (beta chain) was obtained from a study of CD8 T cells in ankylosing spondylitis. General study findings and limits: Made up of about eight highly homologous variants, a TCR beta motif appeared characteristic of ankylosing spondylitis blood. From matched ankylosing spondylitis synovial fluid, disease-linked clones were reportedly recovered at significantly enriched levels.

Each CDR3 protein gets one entry after TCRdb re-called the 5' RACE reads with MiXCR. The data hold almost 400,000 distinct CDR3 sequences, with 20% to 25% observed a single time. This clonotype turned up a few times. The antigen is not known. Losses at the gene ends were 2 bases for V and 3 bases for J; bases not matched to a gene: 12. Germline-derived CDR1 and CDR2 are LGHDT and YNNKEL (reference sequence). The CDR3 is made up of 18 amino acids. The chain uses TRBV3-1 and TRBJ2-7, with TRBD2 matching over 11 bases. The TCR was taken from a male donor with ankylosing spondylitis. Sequenced material: blood, either unsorted or a sorted T cell fraction (not recorded which). This chain's CDR3 is CASSQLPGLAGDVYEQYF. CDR3 in DNA: TGTGCCAGCAGCCAATTACCCGGACTAGCGGGTGATGTCTACGAGCAGTACTTC.